One TCR beta chain is described in this entry. Its target is unknown. This specimen belongs to a study of cytomegalovirus exposure and HLA in healthy donors. Study results and limitations: Earlier analysis yielded a pattern in which most TCR beta V segments were productive about 87% or about 30% of the time. Later analysis reportedly placed an Asian-associated ancestry cluster below the approximately 700-donor mean in N-insertions. There were several of the most significant clusters that appeared linked to common viral pathogens in a later analysis. Associated with HLA alleles at 0.05 false discovery rate in a later analysis were some 16,000 TCR beta sequences.

The PCR had 60 Vbeta and 13 Jbeta primers. Here immunoSEQ multiplex PCR was the method, and the copy in TCRdb shows in-frame clones only, minus some. The sample data list roughly 75,000 clones. This TCR was sampled from a man aged 40-50 years in good health and CMV-seronegative. Specimen: PBMCs.

This chain's CDR3 is CASSVDEKYGYTF. The CDR3 bases are TGTGCCAGCAGCGTAGATGAGAAATATGGCTACACCTTC. The V call is TRBV9, the J call TRBJ1-2; D call uncertain. V gave up 0 bases and J gave up 5 bases, with 8 bases separating them. Germline V gene data show CDR1 as SGDLS and CDR2 as YYNGEE. The CDR3 totals 13 residues.